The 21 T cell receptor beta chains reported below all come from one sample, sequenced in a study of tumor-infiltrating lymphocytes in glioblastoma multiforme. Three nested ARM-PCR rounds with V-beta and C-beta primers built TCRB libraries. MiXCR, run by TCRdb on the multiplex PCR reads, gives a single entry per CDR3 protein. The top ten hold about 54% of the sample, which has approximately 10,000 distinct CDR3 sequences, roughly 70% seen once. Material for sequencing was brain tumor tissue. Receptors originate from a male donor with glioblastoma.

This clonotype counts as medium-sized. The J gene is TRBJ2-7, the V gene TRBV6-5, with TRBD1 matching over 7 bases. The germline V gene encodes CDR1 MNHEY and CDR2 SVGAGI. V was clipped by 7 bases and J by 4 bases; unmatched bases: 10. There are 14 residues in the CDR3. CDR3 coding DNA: TGTGCCAGCATACCCCGGGCAGGGGGATACGAGCAGTACTTC. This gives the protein CASIPRAGGYEQYF.

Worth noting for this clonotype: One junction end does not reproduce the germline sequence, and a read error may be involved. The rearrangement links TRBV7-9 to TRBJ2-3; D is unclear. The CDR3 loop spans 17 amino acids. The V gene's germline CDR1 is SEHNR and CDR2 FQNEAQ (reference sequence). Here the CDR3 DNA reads TGTGCCAGCAGGACCACCTCCGGTCTTAATCCCACAGATACGCTGTATTTC. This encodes CASRTTSGLNPTDTLYF.

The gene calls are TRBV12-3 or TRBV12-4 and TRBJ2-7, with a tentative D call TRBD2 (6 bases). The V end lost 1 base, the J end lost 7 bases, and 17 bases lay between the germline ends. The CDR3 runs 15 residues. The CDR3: CASSLEFGGSGEQYF. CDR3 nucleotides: TGTGCCAGCAGTTTAGAATTCGGGGGTTCGGGGGAGCAGTACTTC.

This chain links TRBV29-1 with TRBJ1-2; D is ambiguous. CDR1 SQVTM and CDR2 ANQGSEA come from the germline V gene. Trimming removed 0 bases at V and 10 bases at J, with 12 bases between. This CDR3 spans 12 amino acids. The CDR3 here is CSVEDGPVYYTF. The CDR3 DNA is TGCAGCGTTGAAGATGGCCCGGTTTACTACACCTTC.

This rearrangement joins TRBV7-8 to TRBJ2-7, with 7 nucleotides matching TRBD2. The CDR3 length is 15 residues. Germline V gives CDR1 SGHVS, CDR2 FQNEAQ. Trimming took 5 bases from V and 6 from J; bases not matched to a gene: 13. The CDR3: CASSPLLTSPSEQYF. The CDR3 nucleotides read TGTGCCAGCAGCCCCTTGTTGACTAGCCCAAGCGAGCAGTACTTC.

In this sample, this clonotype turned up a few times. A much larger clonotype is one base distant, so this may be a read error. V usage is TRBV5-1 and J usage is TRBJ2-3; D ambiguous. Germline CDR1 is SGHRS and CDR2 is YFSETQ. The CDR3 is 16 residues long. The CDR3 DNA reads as TGCGCCAGCAGCTGGCTCGGCGACGTGGGTACAGAAACGCAGTATTTT. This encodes CASSWLGDVGTETQYF.

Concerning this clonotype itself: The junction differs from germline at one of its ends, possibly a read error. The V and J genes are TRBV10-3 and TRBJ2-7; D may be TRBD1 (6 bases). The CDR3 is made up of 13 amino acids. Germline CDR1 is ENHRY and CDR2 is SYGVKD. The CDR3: CAISEDRFYGQYF. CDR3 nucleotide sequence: TGTGCCATCAGCGAAGACAGGTTCTACGGGCAGTACTTC.

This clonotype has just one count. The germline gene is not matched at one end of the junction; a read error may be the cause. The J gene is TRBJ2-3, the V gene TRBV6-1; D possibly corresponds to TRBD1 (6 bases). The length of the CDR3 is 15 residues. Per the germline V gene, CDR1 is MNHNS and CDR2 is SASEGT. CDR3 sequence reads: CASRARTDSTDTQYF. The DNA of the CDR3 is TGTGCCAGCAGGGCCCGGACAGACTCCACAGATACGCAGTATTTC.

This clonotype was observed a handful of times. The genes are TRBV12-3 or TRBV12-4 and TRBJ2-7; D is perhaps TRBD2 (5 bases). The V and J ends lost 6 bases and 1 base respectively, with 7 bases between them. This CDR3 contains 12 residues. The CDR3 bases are TGTGCCAGCAGAGCGGAGTCCTACGAGCAGTACTTC. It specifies CASRAESYEQYF.

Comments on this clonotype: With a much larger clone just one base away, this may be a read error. CDR3 sequence reads: CASSSLGTGGTQYF. CDR3 nucleotides: TGTGCCAGCAGCTCGCTAGGGACTGGGGGGACCCAGTACTTC. This sequence joins TRBV7-2 and TRBJ2-5, with D perhaps TRBD2 (6 bases). The CDR3 has 14 residues. Germline V CDR1 and CDR2: SGHTA, FQGNSA. Trimming stripped 4 bases from V and 7 bases from J, with 16 bases between.

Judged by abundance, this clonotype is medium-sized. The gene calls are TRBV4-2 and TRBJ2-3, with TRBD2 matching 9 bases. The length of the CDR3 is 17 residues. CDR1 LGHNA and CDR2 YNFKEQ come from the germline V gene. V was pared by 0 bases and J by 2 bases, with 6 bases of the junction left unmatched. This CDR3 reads CASSQEWASGTTDTQYF. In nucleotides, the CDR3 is TGTGCCAGCAGCCAAGAGTGGGCTAGCGGGACCACAGATACGCAGTATTTT.

CDR3 sequence reads: CSARDQGPDTQYF. The CDR3 nucleotides read TGCAGTGCTAGAGATCAGGGTCCAGATACGCAGTATTTT. This chain uses TRBV20-1 with TRBJ2-3, with D perhaps TRBD1 (5 bases). CDR1 is DFQATT, CDR2 SNEGSKA, per germline (reference sequence). V gave up 0 bases and J gave up 4 bases, with 8 bases separating them. The CDR3 length is 13 residues.

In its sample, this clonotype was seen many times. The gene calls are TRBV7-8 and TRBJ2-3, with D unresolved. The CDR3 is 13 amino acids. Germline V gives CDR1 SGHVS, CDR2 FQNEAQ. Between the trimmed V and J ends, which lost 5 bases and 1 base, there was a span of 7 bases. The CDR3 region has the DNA TGTGCCAGCAGCATTATAGGCACAGATACGCAGTATTTT. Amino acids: CASSIIGTDTQYF.

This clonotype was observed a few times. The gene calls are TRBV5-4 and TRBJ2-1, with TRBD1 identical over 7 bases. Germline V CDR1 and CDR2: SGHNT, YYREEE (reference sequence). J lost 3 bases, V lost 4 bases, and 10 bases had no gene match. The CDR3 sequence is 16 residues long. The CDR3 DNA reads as TGTGCCAGCAGCCAAGGCCCGGGACAGAGCTACAATGAGCAGTTCTTC. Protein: CASSQGPGQSYNEQFF.

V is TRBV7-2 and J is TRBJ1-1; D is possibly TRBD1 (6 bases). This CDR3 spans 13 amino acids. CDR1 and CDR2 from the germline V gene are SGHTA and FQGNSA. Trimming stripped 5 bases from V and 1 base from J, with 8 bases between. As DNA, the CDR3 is TGTGCCAGCAGCCAGGACAGGAACACTGAAGCTTTCTTT. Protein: CASSQDRNTEAFF.

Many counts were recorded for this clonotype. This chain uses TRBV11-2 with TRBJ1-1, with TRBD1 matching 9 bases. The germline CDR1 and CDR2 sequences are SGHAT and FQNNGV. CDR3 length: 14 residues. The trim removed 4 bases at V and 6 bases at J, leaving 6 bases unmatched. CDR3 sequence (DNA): TGTGCCAGCAGCTGGGGACAGGGTGTCTCTGAAGCTTTCTTT. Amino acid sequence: CASSWGQGVSEAFF.

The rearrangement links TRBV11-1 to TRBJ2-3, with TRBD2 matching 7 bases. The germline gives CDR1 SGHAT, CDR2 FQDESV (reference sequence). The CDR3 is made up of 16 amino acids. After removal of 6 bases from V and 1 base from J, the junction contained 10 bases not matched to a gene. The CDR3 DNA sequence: TGTGCCAGCAGTTCCCGGGGCCGGGGGGGCACAGATACGCAGTATTTT. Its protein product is CASSSRGRGGTDTQYF. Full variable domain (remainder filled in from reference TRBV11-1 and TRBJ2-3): EAEVAQSPRYKITEKSQAVAFWCDPISGHATLYWYRQILGQGPELLVQFQDESVVDDSQLPKDRFSAERLKGVDSTLKIQPAELGDSAMYLCASSSRGRGGTDTQYFGPGTRLTVL.

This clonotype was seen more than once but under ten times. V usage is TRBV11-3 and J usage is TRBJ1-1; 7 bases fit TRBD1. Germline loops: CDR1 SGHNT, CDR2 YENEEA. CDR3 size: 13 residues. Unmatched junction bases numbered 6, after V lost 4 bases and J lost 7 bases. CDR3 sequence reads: CASSSRRDSEAFF. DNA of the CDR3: TGTGCCAGCAGCTCTCGTCGGGACAGTGAAGCTTTCTTT.

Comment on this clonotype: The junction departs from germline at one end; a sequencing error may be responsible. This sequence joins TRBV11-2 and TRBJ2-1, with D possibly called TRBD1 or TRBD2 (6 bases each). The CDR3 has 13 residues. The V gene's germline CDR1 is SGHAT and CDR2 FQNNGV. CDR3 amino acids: CASGLDRGNEQLF. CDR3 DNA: TGTGCTAGCGGCTTAGATAGGGGGAATGAGCAGCTCTTC.

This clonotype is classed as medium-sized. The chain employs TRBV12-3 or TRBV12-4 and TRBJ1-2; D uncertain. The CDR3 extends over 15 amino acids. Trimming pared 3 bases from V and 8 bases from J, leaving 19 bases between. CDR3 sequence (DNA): TGTGCCAGCAGTTTTGGCATTTATTTATCGGACGGCTACACCTTC. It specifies CASSFGIYLSDGYTF.

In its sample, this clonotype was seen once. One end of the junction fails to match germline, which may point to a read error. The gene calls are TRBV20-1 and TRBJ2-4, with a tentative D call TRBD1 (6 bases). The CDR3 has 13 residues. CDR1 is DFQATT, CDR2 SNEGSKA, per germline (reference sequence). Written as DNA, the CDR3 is TGCAGTGCTAGCTCCCAGGTTAGGGACATTCAGTACTTT. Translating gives CSASSQVRDIQYF.